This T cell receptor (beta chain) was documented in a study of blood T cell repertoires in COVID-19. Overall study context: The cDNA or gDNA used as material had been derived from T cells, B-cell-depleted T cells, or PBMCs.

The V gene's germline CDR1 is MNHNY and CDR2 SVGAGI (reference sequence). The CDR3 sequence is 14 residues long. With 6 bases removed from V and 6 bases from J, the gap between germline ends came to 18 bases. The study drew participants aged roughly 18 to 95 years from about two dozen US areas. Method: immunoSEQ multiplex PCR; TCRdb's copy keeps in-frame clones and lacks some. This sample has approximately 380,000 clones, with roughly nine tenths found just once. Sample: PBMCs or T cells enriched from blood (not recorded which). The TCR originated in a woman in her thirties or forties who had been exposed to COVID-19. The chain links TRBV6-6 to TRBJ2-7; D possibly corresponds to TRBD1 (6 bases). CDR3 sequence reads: CASREQGIQIEQYF. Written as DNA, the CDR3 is TGTGCCAGCAGGGAACAGGGTATTCAAATCGAGCAGTACTTC.